The following is a T cell receptor beta chain sequence with its context. Method: immunoSEQ multiplex PCR; TCRdb's copy keeps in-frame clones and lacks some. This sample has about 100,000 clones, with 91% found just once. Between the trimmed V and J ends, which lost 1 base and 5 bases, there was a span of 15 bases. This CDR3 is built from 16 residues. Germline lookup yields CDR1 LNHDA and CDR2 SQIVND (reference sequence). This record belongs to a study of blood T cell repertoires in COVID-19. The chain joins TRBV19 to TRBJ2-1; D might be TRBD2 (7 bases). Input material: peripheral blood. The sequence was obtained from a man aged 18 to 30 with acute or convalescent COVID-19. CDR3: CASSIVGGAKHNEQFF. DNA of the CDR3: TGTGCCAGTAGTATAGTTGGGGGGGCAAAACACAATGAGCAGTTCTTC.